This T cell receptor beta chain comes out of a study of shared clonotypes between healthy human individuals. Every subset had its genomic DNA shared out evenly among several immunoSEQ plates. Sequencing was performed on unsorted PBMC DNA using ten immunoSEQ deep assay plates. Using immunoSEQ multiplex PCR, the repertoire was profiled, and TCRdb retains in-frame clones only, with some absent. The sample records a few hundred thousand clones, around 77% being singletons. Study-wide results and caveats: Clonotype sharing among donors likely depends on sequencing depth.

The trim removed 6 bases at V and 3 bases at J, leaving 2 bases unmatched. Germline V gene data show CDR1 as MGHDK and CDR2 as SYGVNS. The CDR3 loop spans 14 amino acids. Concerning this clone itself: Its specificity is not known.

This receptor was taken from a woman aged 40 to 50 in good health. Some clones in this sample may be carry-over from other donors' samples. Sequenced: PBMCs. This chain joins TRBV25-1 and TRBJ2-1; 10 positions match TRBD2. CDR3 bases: TGTGCCAGCAGAGCTAGCGGGAGCTACAATGAGCAGTTCTTC. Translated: CASRASGSYNEQFF.